This TCR beta chain was captured by sequencing in a study of T cell responses to AZD1222 COVID-19 vaccine. Sequencing was performed with immunoSEQ multiplex PCR; in TCRdb, only in-frame clones are kept and a portion is missing. In the table there are more than 95,000 clones, over 75% of which are singletons. V gave up 0 bases and J gave up 5 bases; unmatched junction bases: 12. Germline lookup yields CDR1 MGHRA and CDR2 YSYEKL. There are 20 residues in the CDR3. This sequence originates from an adult in good health. The sample in question was peripheral blood, obtained on day 0 of AZD1222 vaccination. V is TRBV4-1 and J is TRBJ2-1; TRBD2 agrees at 14 bases. CDR3 DNA sequence: TGCGCCAGCAGCCAAGATCAGGGGACTAGCGGGGGAGGCGGGGACAATGAGCAGTTCTTC. As protein: CASSQDQGTSGGGGDNEQFF.